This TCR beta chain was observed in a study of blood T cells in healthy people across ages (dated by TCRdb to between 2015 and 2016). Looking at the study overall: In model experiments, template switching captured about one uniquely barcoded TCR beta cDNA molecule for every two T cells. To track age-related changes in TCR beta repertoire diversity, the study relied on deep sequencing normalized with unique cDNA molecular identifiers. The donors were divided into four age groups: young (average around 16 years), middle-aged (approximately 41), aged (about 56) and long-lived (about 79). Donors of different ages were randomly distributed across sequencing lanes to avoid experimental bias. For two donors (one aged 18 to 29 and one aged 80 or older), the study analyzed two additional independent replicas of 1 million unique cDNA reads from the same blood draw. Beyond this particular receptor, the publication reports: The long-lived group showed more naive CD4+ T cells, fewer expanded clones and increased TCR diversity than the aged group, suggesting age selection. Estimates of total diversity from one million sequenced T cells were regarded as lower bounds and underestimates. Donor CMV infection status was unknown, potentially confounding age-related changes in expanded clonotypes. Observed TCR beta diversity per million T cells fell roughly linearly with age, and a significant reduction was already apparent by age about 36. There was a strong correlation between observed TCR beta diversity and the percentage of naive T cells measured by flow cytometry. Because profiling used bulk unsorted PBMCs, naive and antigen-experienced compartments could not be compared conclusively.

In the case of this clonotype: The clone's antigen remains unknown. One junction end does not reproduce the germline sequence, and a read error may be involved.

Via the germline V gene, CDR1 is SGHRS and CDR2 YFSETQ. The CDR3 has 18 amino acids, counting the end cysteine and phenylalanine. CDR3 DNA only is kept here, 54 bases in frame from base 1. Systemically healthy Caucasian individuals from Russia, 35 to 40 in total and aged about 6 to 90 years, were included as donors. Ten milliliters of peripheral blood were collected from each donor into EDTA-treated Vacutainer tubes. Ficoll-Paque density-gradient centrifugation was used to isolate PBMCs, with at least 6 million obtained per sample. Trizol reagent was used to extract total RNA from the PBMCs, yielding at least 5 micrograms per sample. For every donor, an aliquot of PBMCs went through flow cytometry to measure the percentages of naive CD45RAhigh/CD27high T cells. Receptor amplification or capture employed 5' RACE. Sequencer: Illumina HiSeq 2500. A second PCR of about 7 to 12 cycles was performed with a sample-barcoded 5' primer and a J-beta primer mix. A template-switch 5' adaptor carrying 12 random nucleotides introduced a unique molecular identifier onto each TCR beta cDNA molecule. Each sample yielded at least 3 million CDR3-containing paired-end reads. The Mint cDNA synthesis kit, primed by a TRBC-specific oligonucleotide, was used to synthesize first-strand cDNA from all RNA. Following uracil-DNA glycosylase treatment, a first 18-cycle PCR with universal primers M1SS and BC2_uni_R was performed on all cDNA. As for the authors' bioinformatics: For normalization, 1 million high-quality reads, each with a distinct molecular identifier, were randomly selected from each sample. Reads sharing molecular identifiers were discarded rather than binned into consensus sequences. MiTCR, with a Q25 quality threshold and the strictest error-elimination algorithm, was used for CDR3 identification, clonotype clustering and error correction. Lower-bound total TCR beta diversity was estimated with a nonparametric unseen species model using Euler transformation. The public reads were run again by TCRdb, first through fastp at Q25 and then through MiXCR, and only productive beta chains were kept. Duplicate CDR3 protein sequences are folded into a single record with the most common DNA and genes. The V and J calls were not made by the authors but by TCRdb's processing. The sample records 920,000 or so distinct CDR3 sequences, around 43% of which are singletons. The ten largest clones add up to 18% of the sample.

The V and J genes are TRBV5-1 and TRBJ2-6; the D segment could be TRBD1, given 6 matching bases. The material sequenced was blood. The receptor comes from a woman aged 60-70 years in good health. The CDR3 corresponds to CVSSSSRDIISGANVLTF. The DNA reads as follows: TGCGTCAGCAGCTCGAGCCGGGACATAATCTCTGGGGCCAACGTCCTGACTTTC.